This TCR beta chain was identified in a study of blood T cell repertoires in COVID-19. Study as a whole: Donors in the United States, Italy and Spain gave samples during acute or convalescent COVID-19. Sample material is recorded as cDNA or gDNA derived from T cells, B-cell-depleted T cells, or PBMCs.

There are 16 residues in the CDR3. The junction had 2 bases not matched to a gene; V was cut back by 0 bases and J by 2 bases. Germline loops: CDR1 MDHEN, CDR2 SYDVKM. In the authors' workflow: Using reference gene primer amplification, nucleated cell counts were estimated. TCRdb's table, derived via immunoSEQ multiplex PCR, lists solely in-frame clones and lacks some. Clone size and the V and J calls come from that table; the DNA yielded D and trimming. The data show tens of thousands of clones, roughly 80% seen once. Specimen: peripheral blood. The origin of this receptor is a woman aged 50 to 60 with active or convalescent COVID-19. The chain recombines TRBV28 with TRBJ1-2; 11 bases agree with TRBD1. CDR3 nucleotides: TGTGCCAGCAGTTTATGGGGACAGGGGGGGAACTATGGCTACACCTTC. Its protein is CASSLWGQGGNYGYTF.